These 21 T cell receptor beta chains originate from one sample sequenced in a study of naive and memory T cell subsets. Treatment here: skin biopsy from PPD injection site in Mantoux-positive individual. Reverse transcription used DNase-treated unsorted total RNA, aiming for about 1 to 1000 ng. Reverse transcription of blood and skin TCR RNA was primed at alpha and beta constant regions. TCRdb passed the UMI-ligation and nested PCR reads through MiXCR, listing each CDR3 protein once. The table lists fewer than 20,000 distinct CDR3 sequences, approximately 9.7% of them singletons. The sample consisted of skin, taken from a tuberculin skin test site. The source is an adult in good health.

This chain connects TRBV13 to TRBJ2-1; TRBD1 matches 9 bases. After removal of 5 bases from V and 7 bases from J, the junction contained 12 bases not matched to a gene. Germline V gene data show CDR1 as PRHDT and CDR2 as FYEKMQ (reference sequence). CDR3 length equals 16 residues. The CDR3 DNA reads TGTGCCAGCAGCGCGGAGGGACAGGGCGAATCTAATGAGCAGTTCTTC. Translating it yields CASSAEGQGESNEQFF.

Many counts were recorded for this clonotype. This rearrangement joins TRBV6-1 to TRBJ2-1; D possibly corresponds to TRBD2 (6 bases). Trimming cost V 6 bases and J 0 bases, with 15 bases left between them. Germline CDR1 MNHNS, CDR2 SASEGT. This CDR3 region has 16 residues. In DNA form, the CDR3 reads TGTGCCAGCAGAACCAGAGCGGGCAGCTCCTACAATGAGCAGTTCTTC. Its translation is CASRTRAGSSYNEQFF.

In its sample, this clonotype is medium-sized. The chain is built from TRBV15 and TRBJ2-3; the D gene is possibly TRBD2 (5 bases). Germline-derived CDR1 and CDR2 are LNHNV and YYDKDF (reference sequence). The germline V and J ends were trimmed by 4 bases and 8 bases, with 16 bases remaining between them. The CDR3 covers 14 residues. The CDR3 is CATSIAEARGTQYF. The CDR3 nucleotides read TGTGCCACCAGCATCGCGGAGGCTCGCGGTACGCAGTATTTT.

About this clonotype itself: A much larger clone is a single base away; this may be a read error. The rearrangement joins TRBV28 to TRBJ1-4; 8 bases are shared with TRBD1. J was trimmed by 6 bases and V by 6 bases; bases with no gene match: 12. The germline V gene has CDR1 MDHEN and CDR2 SYDVKM. The CDR3 runs to 16 residues. CDR3 residues: CASRQPGQVAHEKLFF. The DNA of the CDR3 is TGTGCCAGCAGGCAGCCGGGACAGGTTGCTCATGAAAAACTGTTTTTT.

This clonotype was seen a handful of times. The chain carries TRBV20-1 and TRBJ2-2, with 7 bases aligning to TRBD1. Trimming at V came to 3 bases and at J to 1 base, leaving 5 bases not matched to a gene. The CDR3 sequence is 15 residues long. Germline CDR1 is DFQATT and CDR2 is SNEGSKA (reference sequence). Written as DNA, the CDR3 is TGCAGTGCTAGGAGGGACAGTGGGAACACCGGGGAGCTGTTTTTT. Its protein is CSARRDSGNTGELFF.

This clonotype is medium-sized within its sample. The V and J genes are TRBV6-6 and TRBJ2-5; no firm D call. Looked up from germline, CDR1 is MNHNY and CDR2 is SVGAGI (reference sequence). The V end lost 5 bases, the J end lost 5 bases, and 6 bases lay between the germline ends. This CDR3 is built from 11 residues. Written as DNA, the CDR3 is TGTGCCAGCAGTATCCCGGAGACCCAGTACTTC. It translates to CASSIPETQYF.

The chain employs TRBV6-2 or TRBV6-3 and TRBJ2-3; D gene uncertain. Trimming stripped 2 bases from V and 6 bases from J, with 12 bases between. The CDR3 runs to 14 residues. The germline V gene encodes CDR1 MNHEY and CDR2 SVGEGT. The CDR3 coding sequence is TGTGCCAGCAGTTACGACTCCAGTCCGGATACGCAGTATTTT. Translating it yields CASSYDSSPDTQYF.

This clonotype was seen ten or more times. The chain has TRBV4-3 and TRBJ2-3; the D gene is possibly TRBD2 (5 bases). CDR1 LGHNA and CDR2 YSLEER come from the germline V gene. The CDR3 sequence is 14 residues long. Trimming stripped 3 bases from V and 2 bases from J, with 9 bases between. The CDR3 loop is CASSHGLDTDTQYF. In DNA form, the CDR3 reads TGCGCCAGCAGCCACGGACTCGACACAGATACGCAGTATTTT.

The table lists this clonotype with a few counts. Here the CDR3 DNA reads TGTGCCAGCAGCGCCCTTGGCCCCGATTTTGGTGAGCAGTTCTTC. Translated: CASSALGPDFGEQFF. The chain is built from TRBV7-8 and TRBJ2-1; D is uncertain. Trimming left V 5 bases short and J 9 bases short, with 20 bases between. The CDR3 spans 15 residues. Germline V gene data show CDR1 as SGHVS and CDR2 as FQNEAQ.

The gene calls are TRBV2 and TRBJ2-1; no firm D call. Germline V gene data show CDR1 as SNHLY and CDR2 as FYNNEI. V was trimmed by 6 bases and J by 4 bases, leaving 7 bases between them. This CDR3 comprises 12 residues. CDR3 in DNA: TGTGCCAGCAGCCTAGAATACAATGAGCAGTTCTTC. This sequence encodes CASSLEYNEQFF.

This clonotype was counted many times. The rearrangement joins TRBV12-5 to TRBJ2-1; D is unresolved. Germline CDR1 LGHNT, CDR2 FRNRAP. There are 15 residues in the CDR3. Trimming shortened V by 1 base and J by 9 bases, and 16 bases separated the two germline ends. The CDR3 loop is CASGLGMRNLGEQFF. CDR3 in DNA: TGTGCTAGTGGTTTGGGGATGCGAAATCTGGGTGAGCAGTTCTTC.

By share, this clonotype counts as medium-sized (0.01 to 0.1%). The chain links TRBV20-1 to TRBJ2-1; D possibly corresponds to TRBD2 (5 bases). V was shortened by 1 base and J by 6 bases, with 7 bases between the two germline ends. Germline CDR1 is DFQATT and CDR2 is SNEGSKA (reference sequence). This CDR3 is 12 amino acids long. The CDR3 loop is CSARVGVNEQFF. The CDR3 region has the DNA TGCAGTGCTAGAGTCGGGGTCAATGAGCAGTTCTTC.

This clonotype was seen at least ten times. The gene calls are TRBV20-1 and TRBJ2-5; unclear D gene. Trimming took off 7 bases at V and 2 bases at J, with 11 bases between the two ends. CDR3 length: 12 amino acids. Germline-derived CDR1 and CDR2 are DFQATT and SNEGSKA (reference sequence). CDR3 sequence: CSVPDGQETQYF. DNA for the CDR3: TGCAGTGTACCGGACGGGCAAGAGACCCAGTACTTC.

This clonotype was detected many times. The rearrangement uses TRBV3-1 and TRBJ2-3; 7 nucleotides align to TRBD2. Germline V lookup: CDR1 LGHDT, CDR2 YNNKEL (reference sequence). The CDR3 has 15 amino acids. The ends lost 4 bases at V and 3 bases at J; junction bases unmatched: 7. This chain's CDR3 is CASSPPGGTTDTQYF. In DNA form, the CDR3 reads TGTGCCAGCAGCCCCCCCGGGGGGACGACAGATACGCAGTATTTT.

The chain couples TRBV4-1 to TRBJ2-5; 7 nucleotides align to TRBD1. CDR1 is MGHRA, CDR2 YSYEKL, per germline. The length of the CDR3 is 15 residues. V was pared by 4 bases and J by 0 bases, with 5 bases of the junction left unmatched. CDR3: CASSRIDRDQETQYF. The CDR3 nucleotides read TGCGCCAGCAGCCGGATAGACAGGGACCAAGAGACCCAGTACTTC.

Sample share makes this clonotype medium-sized (0.01 to 0.1%). V gene TRBV20-1 combines with J gene TRBJ2-3, with 11 nucleotides matching TRBD2. V shed 5 bases and J 4 bases; nucleotides not matched to a gene: 5. The length of the CDR3 is 14 residues. From germline, CDR1 is DFQATT and CDR2 SNEGSKA (reference sequence). The CDR3 is CSAPLAGVADTQYF. For the CDR3, the DNA is TGCAGTGCTCCACTAGCGGGAGTAGCAGATACGCAGTATTTT.

Notes on this clonotype: This may stem from a read error, because a much larger clone lies one nucleotide away. The conserved phenylalanine or tryptophan is not found at the CDR3 terminus, so this likely reflects a read error. The chain has TRBV7-8 and TRBJ2-1; TRBD2 agrees at 9 bases. After removal of 5 bases from V and 3 bases from J, the junction contained 5 bases not matched to a gene. The V gene's germline CDR1 is SGHVS and CDR2 FQNEAQ. The CDR3 contains 15 residues. The CDR3 loop reads CASSRISGSYNEQFL. CDR3 coding DNA: TGTGCCAGCAGCCGAATTAGCGGGAGCTACAATGAGCAGTTCCTC.

Many counts were recorded for this clonotype. This chain links TRBV27 with TRBJ2-7; D is unclear. Germline V gives CDR1 MNHEY, CDR2 SMNVEV (reference sequence). The V end was cut by 4 bases, the J end by 5 bases, with 12 bases between. The CDR3 spans 13 residues. CDR3 nucleotides: TGTGCCAGCAGTTATAAGATAGTGGACGAGCAGTACTTC. It translates to CASSYKIVDEQYF.

The table lists this clonotype with many counts. At one end the junction does not follow the germline gene, possibly because of a read error. The genes are TRBV12-3 or TRBV12-4 and TRBJ1-2; no clear D. The CDR3 spans 14 residues. The CDR3 reads CASVSGMGNSGYTF. For the CDR3, the DNA is TGTGCCAGCGTTTCAGGAATGGGGAACTCTGGCTACACCTTC.

This clonotype has only a few counts. The chain couples TRBV5-5 to TRBJ2-3; D ambiguous. The V and J ends lost 0 bases and 2 bases respectively, with 10 bases between them. Germline assignment: CDR1 SGHKS and CDR2 YYEKEE (reference sequence). The length of the CDR3 is 15 residues. CDR3 sequence: CASSLVRIHTDTQYF. The CDR3 DNA sequence: TGTGCCAGCAGCTTGGTACGGATACACACAGATACGCAGTATTTT.

A few counts support this clonotype. The rearrangement joins TRBV11-1 to TRBJ2-5; possible D gene TRBD1, 5 bases. CDR1 is SGHAT and CDR2 is FQDESV in the germline V gene (reference sequence). The length of the CDR3 is 12 residues. Trimming took off 3 bases at V and 4 bases at J, with 6 bases between the two ends. Here the CDR3 reads CASSFQGETQYF. The CDR3 region has the DNA TGTGCCAGCAGCTTCCAGGGAGAGACCCAGTACTTC.